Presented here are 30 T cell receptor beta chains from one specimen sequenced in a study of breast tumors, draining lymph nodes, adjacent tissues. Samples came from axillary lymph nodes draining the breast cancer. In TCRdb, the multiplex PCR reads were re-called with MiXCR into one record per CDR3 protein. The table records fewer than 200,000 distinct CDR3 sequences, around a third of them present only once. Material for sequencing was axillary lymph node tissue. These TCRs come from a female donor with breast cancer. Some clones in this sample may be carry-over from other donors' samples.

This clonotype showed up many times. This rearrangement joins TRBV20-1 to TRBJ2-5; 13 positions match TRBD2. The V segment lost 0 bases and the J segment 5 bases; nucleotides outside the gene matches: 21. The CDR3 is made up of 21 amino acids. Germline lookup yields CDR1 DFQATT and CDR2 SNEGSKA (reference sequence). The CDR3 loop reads CSARDQRTSGSIGTNSETQYF. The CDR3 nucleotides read TGCAGTGCTAGAGATCAAAGGACTAGCGGGAGTATTGGTACCAATTCGGAGACCCAGTACTTC.

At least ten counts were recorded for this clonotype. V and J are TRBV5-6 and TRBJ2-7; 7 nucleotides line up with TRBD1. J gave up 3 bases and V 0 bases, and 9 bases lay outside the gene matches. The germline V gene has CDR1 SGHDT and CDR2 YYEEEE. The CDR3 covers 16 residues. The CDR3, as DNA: TGTGCCAGCAGCTTGGCCCAAGACAGGGCTATCTACGAGCAGTACTTC. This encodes CASSLAQDRAIYEQYF.

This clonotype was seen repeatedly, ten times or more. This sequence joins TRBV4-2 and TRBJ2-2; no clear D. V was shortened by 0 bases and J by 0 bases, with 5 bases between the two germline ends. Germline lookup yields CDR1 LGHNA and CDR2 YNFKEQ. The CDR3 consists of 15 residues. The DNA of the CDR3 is TGTGCCAGCAGCCAAGACTCATCGAACACCGGGGAGCTGTTTTTT. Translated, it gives CASSQDSSNTGELFF.

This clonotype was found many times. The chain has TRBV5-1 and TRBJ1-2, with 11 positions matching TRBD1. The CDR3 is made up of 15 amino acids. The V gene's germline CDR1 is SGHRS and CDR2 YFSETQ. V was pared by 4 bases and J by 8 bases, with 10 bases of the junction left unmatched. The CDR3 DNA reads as TGCGCCAGCAGCCTAGGACAGGGGGCGCGATTAGGCTACACCTTC. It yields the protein CASSLGQGARLGYTF.

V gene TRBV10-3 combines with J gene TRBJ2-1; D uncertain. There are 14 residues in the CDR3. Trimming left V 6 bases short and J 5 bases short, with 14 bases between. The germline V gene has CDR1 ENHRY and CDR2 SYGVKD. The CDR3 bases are TGTGCCATCAGAGCCGAGGCTGGTCACAATGAGCAGTTCTTC. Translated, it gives CAIRAEAGHNEQFF.

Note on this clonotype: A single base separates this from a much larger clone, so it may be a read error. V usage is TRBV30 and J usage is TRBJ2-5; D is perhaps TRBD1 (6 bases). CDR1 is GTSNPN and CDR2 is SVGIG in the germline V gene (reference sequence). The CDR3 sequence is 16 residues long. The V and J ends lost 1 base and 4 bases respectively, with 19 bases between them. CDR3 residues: CAWSGRRGKTRETQYF. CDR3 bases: TGTGCCTGGAGTGGCCGCAGGGGTAAAACGCGAGAGACCCAGTACTTC. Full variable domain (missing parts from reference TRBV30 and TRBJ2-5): SQTIHQWPATLVQPVGSPLSLECTVEGTSNPNLYWYRQAAGRGLQLLFYSVGIGQISSEVPQNLSASRPQDRQFILSSKKLLLSDSGFYLCAWSGRRGKTRETQYFGPGTRLLVL.

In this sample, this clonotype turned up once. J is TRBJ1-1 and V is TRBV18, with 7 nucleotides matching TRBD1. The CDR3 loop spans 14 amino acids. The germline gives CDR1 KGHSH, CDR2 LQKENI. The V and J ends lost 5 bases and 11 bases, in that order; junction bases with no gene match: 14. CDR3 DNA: TGTGCCAGCTCAGCGTCCGGGACAGCTTTATTGGCTTTCTTT. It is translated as CASSASGTALLAFF.

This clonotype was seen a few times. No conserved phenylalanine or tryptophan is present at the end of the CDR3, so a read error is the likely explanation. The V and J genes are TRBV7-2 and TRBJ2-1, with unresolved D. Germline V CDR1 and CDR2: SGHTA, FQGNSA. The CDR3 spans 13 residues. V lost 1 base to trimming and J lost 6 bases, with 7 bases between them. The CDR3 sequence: CASSLEPGNEQFC. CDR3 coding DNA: TGTGCCAGCAGCTTAGAGCCGGGCAATGAGCAGTTCTGC.

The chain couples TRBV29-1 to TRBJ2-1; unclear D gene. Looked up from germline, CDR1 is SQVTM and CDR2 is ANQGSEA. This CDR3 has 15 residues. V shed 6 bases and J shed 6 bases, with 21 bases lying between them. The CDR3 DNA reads TGCAGCGTCGACTTAATAAACGGGTTTGGCAATGAGCAGTTCTTC. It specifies CSVDLINGFGNEQFF.

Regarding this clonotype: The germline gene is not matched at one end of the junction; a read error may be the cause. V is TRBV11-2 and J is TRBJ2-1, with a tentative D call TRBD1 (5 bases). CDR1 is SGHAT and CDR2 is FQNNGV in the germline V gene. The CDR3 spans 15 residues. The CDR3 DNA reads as TGTGCCAGTAGCCTACCACAGGCCGTTTACAGTGAGCAGTTCTTC. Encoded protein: CASSLPQAVYSEQFF.

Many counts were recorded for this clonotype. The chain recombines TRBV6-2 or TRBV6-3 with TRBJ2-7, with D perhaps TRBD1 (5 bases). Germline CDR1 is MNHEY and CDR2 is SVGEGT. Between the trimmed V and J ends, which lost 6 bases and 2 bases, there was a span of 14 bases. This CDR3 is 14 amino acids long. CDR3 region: CASSQHRQTYEQYF. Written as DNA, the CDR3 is TGTGCCAGCAGCCAACACAGGCAGACCTACGAGCAGTACTTC.

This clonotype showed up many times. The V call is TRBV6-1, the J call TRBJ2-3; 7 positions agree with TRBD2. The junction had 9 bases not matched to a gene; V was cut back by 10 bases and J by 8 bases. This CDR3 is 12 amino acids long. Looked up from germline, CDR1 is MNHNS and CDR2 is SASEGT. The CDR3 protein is CATAKWEGTQYF. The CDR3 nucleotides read TGTGCCACCGCAAAGTGGGAGGGTACGCAGTATTTT.

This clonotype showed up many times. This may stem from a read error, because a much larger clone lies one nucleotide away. In DNA, the CDR3 is TGTGCCAGCAGAGACTGGGGCGGGAGCTCCTACAATGAGCAGTTCTTC. It codes for CASRDWGGSSYNEQFF. The chain employs TRBV12-3 or TRBV12-4 and TRBJ2-1, with TRBD2 matching 7 bases. CDR3 length: 16 amino acids. J lost 0 bases, V lost 6 bases, and 8 bases had no gene match.

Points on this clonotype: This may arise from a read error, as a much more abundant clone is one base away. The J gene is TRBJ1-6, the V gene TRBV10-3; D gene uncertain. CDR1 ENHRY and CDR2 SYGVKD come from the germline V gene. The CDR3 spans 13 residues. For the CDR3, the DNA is TGTGCCAGCAGTGAGAACGGTAATTCACCCCCCCACTTT. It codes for CASSENGNSPPHF.

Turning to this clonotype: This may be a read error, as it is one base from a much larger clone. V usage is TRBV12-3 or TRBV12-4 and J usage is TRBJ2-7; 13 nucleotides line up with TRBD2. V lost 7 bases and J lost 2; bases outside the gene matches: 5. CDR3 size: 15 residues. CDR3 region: CASKVGLAGAYEQYF. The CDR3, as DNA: TGTGCCAGCAAAGTCGGACTAGCGGGGGCCTACGAGCAGTACTTC.

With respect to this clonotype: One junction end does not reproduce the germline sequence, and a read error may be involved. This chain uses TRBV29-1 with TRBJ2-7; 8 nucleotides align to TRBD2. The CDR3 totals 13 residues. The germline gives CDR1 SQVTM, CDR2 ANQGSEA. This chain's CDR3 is CSLAGGVHNEQHF. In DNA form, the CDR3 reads TGCAGCCTTGCGGGGGGAGTGCACAATGAGCAGCACTTC.

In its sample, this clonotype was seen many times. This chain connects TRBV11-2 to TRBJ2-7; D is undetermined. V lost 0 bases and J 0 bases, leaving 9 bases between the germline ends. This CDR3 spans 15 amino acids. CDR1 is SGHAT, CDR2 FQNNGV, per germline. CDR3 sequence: CASSLEIASSYEQYF. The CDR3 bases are TGTGCCAGCAGCTTAGAGATCGCCAGCTCCTACGAGCAGTACTTC.

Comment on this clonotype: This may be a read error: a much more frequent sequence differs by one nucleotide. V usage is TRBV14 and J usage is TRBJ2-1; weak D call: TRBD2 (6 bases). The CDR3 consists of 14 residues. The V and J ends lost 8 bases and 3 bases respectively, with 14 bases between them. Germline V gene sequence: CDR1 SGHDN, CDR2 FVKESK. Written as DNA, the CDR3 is TGTGCCAGCGGTGTGATTAGCGGCTACAATGAGCAGTTCTTC. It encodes CASGVISGYNEQFF.

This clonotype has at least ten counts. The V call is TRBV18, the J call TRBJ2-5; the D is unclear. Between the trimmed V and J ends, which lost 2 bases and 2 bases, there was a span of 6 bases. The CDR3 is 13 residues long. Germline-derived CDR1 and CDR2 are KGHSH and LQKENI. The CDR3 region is CASSPGQQETQYF. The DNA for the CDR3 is TGTGCCAGCTCACCAGGGCAACAAGAGACCCAGTACTTC.

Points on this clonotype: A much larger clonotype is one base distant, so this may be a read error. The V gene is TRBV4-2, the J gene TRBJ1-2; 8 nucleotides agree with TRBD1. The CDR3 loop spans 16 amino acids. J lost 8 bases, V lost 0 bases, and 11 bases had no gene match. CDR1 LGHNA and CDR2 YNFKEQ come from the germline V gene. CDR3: CASSQDFVQGERGYTF. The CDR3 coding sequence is TGTGCCAGCAGCCAAGATTTCGTACAGGGGGAGCGAGGCTACACCTTC.

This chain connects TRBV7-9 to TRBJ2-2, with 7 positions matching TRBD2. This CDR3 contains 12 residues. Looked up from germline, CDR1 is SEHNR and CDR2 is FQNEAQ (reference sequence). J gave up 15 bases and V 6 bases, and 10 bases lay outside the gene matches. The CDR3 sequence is CASRRTSGGLFF. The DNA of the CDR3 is TGTGCCAGCAGGAGGACGTCCGGGGGGTTGTTTTTT.

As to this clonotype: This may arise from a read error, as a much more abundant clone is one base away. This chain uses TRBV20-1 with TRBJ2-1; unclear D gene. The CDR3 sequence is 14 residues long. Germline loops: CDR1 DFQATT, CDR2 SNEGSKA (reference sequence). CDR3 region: CSARGLSTYTEQFF. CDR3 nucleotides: TGCAGTGCTAGGGGTCTGTCAACCTACACTGAGCAGTTCTTC.

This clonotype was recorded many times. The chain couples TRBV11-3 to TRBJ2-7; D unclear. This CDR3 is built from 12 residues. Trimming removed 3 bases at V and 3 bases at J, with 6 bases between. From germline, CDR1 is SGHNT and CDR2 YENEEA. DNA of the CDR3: TGTGCCAGCAGCTTGATAGTCTACGAGCAGTACTTC. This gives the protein CASSLIVYEQYF.

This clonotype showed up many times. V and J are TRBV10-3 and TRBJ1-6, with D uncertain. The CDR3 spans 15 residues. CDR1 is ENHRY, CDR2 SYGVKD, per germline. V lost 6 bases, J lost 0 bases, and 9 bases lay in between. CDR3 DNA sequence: TGTGCCATCAGGGGCGGTAGCTCCTATAATTCACCCCTCCACTTT. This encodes CAIRGGSSYNSPLHF.

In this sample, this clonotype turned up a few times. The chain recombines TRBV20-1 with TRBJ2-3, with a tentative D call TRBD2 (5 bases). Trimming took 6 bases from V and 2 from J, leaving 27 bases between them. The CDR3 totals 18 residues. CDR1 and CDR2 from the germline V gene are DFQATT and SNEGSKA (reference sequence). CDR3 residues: CSAQPSPGSAWDTDTQYF. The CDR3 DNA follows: TGCAGTGCCCAACCGTCCCCTGGGAGCGCGTGGGACACAGATACGCAGTATTTT.

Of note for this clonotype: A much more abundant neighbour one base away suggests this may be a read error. CDR3 amino acids: CASSLGQSIKPRHF. The CDR3 DNA sequence: TGTGCCAGCAGTTTGGGACAGAGTATCAAGCCCCGGCATTTT. V is TRBV12-3 or TRBV12-4 and J is TRBJ1-5; 7 bases are shared with TRBD1. This CDR3 contains 14 residues.

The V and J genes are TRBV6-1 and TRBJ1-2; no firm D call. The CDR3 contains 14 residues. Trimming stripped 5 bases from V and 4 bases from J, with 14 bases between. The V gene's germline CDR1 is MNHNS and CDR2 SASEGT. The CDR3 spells CASSQRHGSYGYTF. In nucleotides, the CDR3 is TGTGCCAGCAGTCAAAGGCATGGATCCTATGGCTACACCTTC.

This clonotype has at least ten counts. CDR3 in amino acids: CASSPRRGLPSGTDTQYF. The CDR3 DNA is TGTGCCAGCAGTCCACGCAGGGGTTTACCGAGCGGCACAGATACGCAGTATTTT. The chain carries TRBV12-3 or TRBV12-4 and TRBJ2-3, with D possibly TRBD1 on 6 matching bases. This CDR3 comprises 18 residues. V lost 5 bases and J 1 base, leaving 22 bases between the germline ends.

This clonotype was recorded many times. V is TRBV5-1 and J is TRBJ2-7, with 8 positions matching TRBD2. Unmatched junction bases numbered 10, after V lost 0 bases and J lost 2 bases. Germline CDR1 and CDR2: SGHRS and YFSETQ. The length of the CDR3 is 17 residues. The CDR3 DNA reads TGCGCCAGCAGCTTGGCCACAAGACTAGCGACAACCTACGAGCAGTACTTC. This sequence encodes CASSLATRLATTYEQYF.

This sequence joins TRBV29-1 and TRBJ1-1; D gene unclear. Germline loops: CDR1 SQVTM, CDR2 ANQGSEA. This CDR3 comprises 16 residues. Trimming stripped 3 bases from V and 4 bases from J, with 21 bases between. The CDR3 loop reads CSVDQPQGIPSTEAFF. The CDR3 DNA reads TGCAGCGTTGATCAACCCCAAGGGATCCCGTCCACTGAAGCTTTCTTT.